This T cell receptor beta chain was profiled in a study of T cells in Graves' hyperthyroidism and ophthalmopathy. Inclusion characteristics of ophthalmopathy patients comprised a Clinical Activity Score of at least 3, a NOSPECS grade of at least 4, and duration under 3 months. Based on clinical symptoms, serum thyroxine and TRAb, thyroid ultrasound and orbital computed tomography, diagnoses were reached. In germline, CDR1 is SEHNR, CDR2 FQNEAQ (reference sequence). CDR3 size: 14 residues. V was clipped by 4 bases and J by 2 bases, with 12 bases between them. This clonotype has a handful of counts. RNA transcripts yielded amplified TCR beta CDR3 regions. Primed by the HTBI set, a first-round RT-PCR was run on the TCR CDR3. Each CDR3 protein is one row after TCRdb ran MiXCR on the multiplex PCR reads. This sample has 490,000 or so distinct CDR3 sequences, with about 22% found just once.

This TCR was sampled from a woman aged 70-85 years with Graves' ophthalmopathy. The genes are TRBV7-9 and TRBJ2-7, with D uncertain. The sample consisted of blood. The CDR3 here is CASSSPTQTYEQYF. As DNA, the CDR3 is TGTGCCAGCAGCTCCCCCACACAGACCTACGAGCAGTACTTC.